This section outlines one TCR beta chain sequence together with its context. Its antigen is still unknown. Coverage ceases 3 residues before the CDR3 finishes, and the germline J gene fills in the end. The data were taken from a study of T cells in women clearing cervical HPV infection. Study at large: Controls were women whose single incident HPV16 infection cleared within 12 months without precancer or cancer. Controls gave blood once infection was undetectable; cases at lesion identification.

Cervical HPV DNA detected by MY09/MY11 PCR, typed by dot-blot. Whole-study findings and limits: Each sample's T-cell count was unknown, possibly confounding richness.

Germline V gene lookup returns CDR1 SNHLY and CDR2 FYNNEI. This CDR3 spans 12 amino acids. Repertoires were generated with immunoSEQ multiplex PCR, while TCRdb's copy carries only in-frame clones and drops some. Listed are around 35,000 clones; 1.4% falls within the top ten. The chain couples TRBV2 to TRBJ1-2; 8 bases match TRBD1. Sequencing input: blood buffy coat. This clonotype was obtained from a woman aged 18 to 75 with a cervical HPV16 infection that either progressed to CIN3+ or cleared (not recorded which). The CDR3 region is CASQQGAMGYTF. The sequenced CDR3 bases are TGTGCCAGCCAGCAGGGGGCTATGGGC.